The 22 T cell receptor beta chains below were found in one sample sequenced in a study of shared clonotypes between healthy human individuals. Profiled with immunoSEQ multiplex PCR; TCRdb holds only in-frame clones, not every one. This table holds some 470,000 clones, 70% to 80% found once. Input material: PBMCs. The source is a woman in her forties in good health. Some clones in this sample may be carry-over from other donors' samples.

The rearrangement uses TRBV30 and TRBJ1-2, with D perhaps TRBD1 (6 bases). The CDR3 has 13 amino acids. Trimming took 7 bases from V and 5 from J, leaving 17 bases between them. Germline CDR1 GTSNPN, CDR2 SVGIG (reference sequence). The CDR3 loop reads CASNWGQGYGYTF. The CDR3 nucleotides are TGTGCCTCCAATTGGGGGCAGGGGTATGGCTACACCTTC.

The gene calls are TRBV6-4 and TRBJ2-2, with TRBD2 identical over 9 bases. Germline CDR1 MRHNA, CDR2 SNTAGT. The V and J ends lost 3 bases and 2 bases, in that order; junction bases with no gene match: 4. This CDR3 region has 16 residues. This CDR3 reads CASSELSGGNTGELFF. The CDR3 DNA sequence: TGTGCCAGCAGTGAGCTTAGCGGGGGCAACACCGGGGAGCTGTTTTTT.

The gene calls are TRBV5-1 and TRBJ2-6, with 14 bases that match TRBD2. Germline V CDR1 and CDR2: SGHRS, YFSETQ. Germline trimming cut 0 bases from V and 0 bases from J; bases unmatched to any gene: 2. CDR3 size: 19 residues. This CDR3 is CASSLVGLAGDSGANVLTF. The CDR3 DNA sequence: TGCGCCAGCAGCTTGGTGGGACTAGCGGGAGACTCTGGGGCCAACGTCCTGACTTTC.

A few counts support this clone. The chain recombines TRBV18 with TRBJ1-3, with 10 bases matching TRBD1. CDR1 and CDR2 (germline): KGHSH, LQKENI. The length of the CDR3 is 16 residues. V was clipped by 3 bases and J by 2 bases; unmatched bases: 4. CDR3 protein: CASSPTGQGAGNTIYF. The CDR3 DNA follows: TGTGCCAGCTCACCTACCGGACAGGGGGCTGGAAACACCATATATTTT.

This chain links TRBV29-1 with TRBJ2-5, with 7 bases identical to TRBD1. V gave up 3 bases and J gave up 5 bases; unmatched junction bases: 9. In germline, CDR1 is SQVTM, CDR2 ANQGSEA. The length of the CDR3 is 14 residues. The CDR3 DNA follows: TGCAGCGTTGAGGGAGCAGGGGGATGGGAGACCCAGTACTTC. Its protein is CSVEGAGGWETQYF.

The CDR3 sequence is CASSQTAGGTNEKLFF. In DNA, the CDR3 is TGCGCCAGCAGCCAAACAGCAGGGGGGACCAATGAAAAACTGTTTTTT. J is TRBJ1-4 and V is TRBV4-1; 7 nucleotides align to TRBD1. The CDR3 consists of 16 residues. Germline assignment: CDR1 MGHRA and CDR2 YSYEKL. The V segment lost 2 bases and the J segment 5 bases; nucleotides outside the gene matches: 8.

This sequence joins TRBV28 and TRBJ2-1, with D tentatively TRBD1 (6 bases). This CDR3 has 16 residues. Germline CDR1 is MDHEN and CDR2 is SYDVKM. Trimming took 6 bases from V and 2 from J, leaving 17 bases between them. The CDR3 reads CASRPGGTTAYNEQFF. As DNA, the CDR3 is TGTGCCAGCAGACCCGGTGGGACAACAGCCTACAATGAGCAGTTCTTC.

The chain carries TRBV11-2 and TRBJ2-7; D may be TRBD2 (6 bases). This CDR3 spans 17 amino acids. V was pared by 5 bases and J by 2 bases, with 22 bases between. Germline V lookup: CDR1 SGHAT, CDR2 FQNNGV. CDR3 region: CASSPPWRDGPTYEQYF. CDR3 coding DNA: TGTGCCAGCAGCCCCCCATGGCGGGATGGGCCGACCTACGAGCAGTACTTC.

The chain couples TRBV25-1 to TRBJ1-1; D gene uncertain. CDR1 and CDR2 from the germline V gene are MGHDK and SYGVNS. The length of the CDR3 is 11 residues. The ends were cut back, 1 base at V and 6 bases at J, with 3 bases in the middle. For the CDR3, the DNA is TGTGCCAGCAGTGAATCTGCTGAAGCTTTCTTT. Its protein product is CASSESAEAFF.

The chain carries TRBV5-6 and TRBJ2-1; TRBD1 aligns across 8 bases. This CDR3 region has 15 residues. The V gene end was trimmed by 2 bases and the J gene end by 4 bases; junction bases not matched to a gene: 5. Germline V gene lookup returns CDR1 SGHDT and CDR2 YYEEEE. CDR3 region: CASSFLDRVYNEQFF. The CDR3 DNA reads TGTGCCAGCAGCTTCTTGGACAGGGTATACAATGAGCAGTTCTTC. The variable domain in full, completed from reference TRBV5-6 and TRBJ2-1, reads DAGVTQSPTHLIKTRGQQVTLRCSPKSGHDTVSWYQQALGQGPQFIFQYYEEEERQRGNFPDRFSGHQFPNYSSELNVNALLLGDSALYLCASSFLDRVYNEQFFGPGTRLTVL.

The CDR3 loop reads CASSVGVQGEGETQYF. For the CDR3, the DNA is TGTGCCAGCAGCGTAGGGGTGCAGGGCGAGGGTGAGACCCAGTACTTC. The chain joins TRBV9 to TRBJ2-5, with D perhaps TRBD1 or TRBD2 (5 bases each). This CDR3 spans 16 amino acids. The V end was cut by 0 bases, the J end by 5 bases, with 17 bases between. Germline lookup yields CDR1 SGDLS and CDR2 YYNGEE.

The chain joins TRBV28 to TRBJ1-3; no reliable D call. Trimming took off 4 bases at V and 2 bases at J, with 9 bases between the two ends. CDR3 size: 14 residues. The germline gives CDR1 MDHEN, CDR2 SYDVKM. CDR3 sequence (DNA): TGTGCCAGCAGTTCGCCTGGGGCTGGAAACACCATATATTTT. Translating gives CASSSPGAGNTIYF.

V is TRBV18 and J is TRBJ2-3; tentatively, D is TRBD1 or TRBD2 (5 bases each). CDR3 length: 16 residues. The V gene's germline CDR1 is KGHSH and CDR2 LQKENI. The V end was cut by 4 bases, the J end by 1 base, with 15 bases between. The CDR3 region is CASSRSGPGGTDTQYF. The CDR3 DNA is TGTGCCAGCTCACGATCGGGACCCGGGGGCACAGATACGCAGTATTTT.

This rearrangement joins TRBV7-6 to TRBJ1-5; TRBD1 is a possible D gene (5 bases). The CDR3 contains 13 residues. CDR1 is SGHVS, CDR2 FNYEAQ, per germline. The V and J ends lost 8 bases and 6 bases respectively, with 14 bases between them. CDR3 in DNA: TGTGCCAGCGGCCAGGGCGCGAGTCAGCCCCAGCATTTT. Translation: CASGQGASQPQHF.

The chain recombines TRBV7-9 with TRBJ2-4; 7 positions match TRBD2. The CDR3 is 19 residues long. Per the germline V gene, CDR1 is SEHNR and CDR2 is FQNEAQ (reference sequence). Losses at the gene ends were 5 bases for V and 3 bases for J; bases not matched to a gene: 19. CDR3 region: CASSAQRGRAVSGKNIQYF. The DNA of the CDR3 is TGTGCCAGCAGCGCCCAAAGAGGGAGGGCCGTATCGGGCAAAAACATTCAGTACTTC.

The V and J genes are TRBV6-6 and TRBJ1-2, with D uncertain. CDR1 and CDR2 (germline): MNHNY, SVGAGI (reference sequence). The V gene lost 0 bases and the J gene lost 5 bases, with 16 bases spanning the gap. The CDR3 has 16 residues. The CDR3 DNA reads TGTGCCAGCAGTTACTCGAAGGGTGGAACAGAGTATGGCTACACCTTC. This codes for CASSYSKGGTEYGYTF.

The gene calls are TRBV9 and TRBJ2-3; D gene ambiguous. Per germline, CDR1 SGDLS and CDR2 YYNGEE. V shed 3 bases and J shed 14 bases, with 13 bases lying between them. This CDR3 is built from 11 residues. This chain's CDR3 is CASSDGPAAYF. The CDR3 DNA is TGTGCCAGCAGCGATGGCCCCGCGGCGTATTTT.

The chain links TRBV7-9 to TRBJ2-1, with TRBD2 identical over 14 bases. The germline V gene encodes CDR1 SEHNR and CDR2 FQNEAQ (reference sequence). The CDR3 extends over 16 amino acids. J gave up 6 bases and V 5 bases, and 6 bases lay outside the gene matches. This chain's CDR3 is CASSPPGTSGGNEQFF. DNA for the CDR3: TGTGCCAGCAGCCCTCCAGGGACTAGCGGGGGCAATGAGCAGTTCTTC.

Worth noting for this clone: A read error likely explains this, since a far larger clone differs by one base. This chain links TRBV30 with TRBJ2-5; TRBD1 might be the D (6 bases). The CDR3 is made up of 14 amino acids. The germline CDR1 and CDR2 sequences are GTSNPN and SVGIG (reference sequence). CDR3 in DNA: TGTGCCTGGAGCCGACAGGTTCGACAAGAGACCCGGTACTTC. Amino acids: CAWSRQVRQETRYF.

The chain links TRBV9 to TRBJ2-1, with D unclear. The CDR3 length is 16 residues. Germline CDR1 SGDLS, CDR2 YYNGEE. The V end lost 4 bases, the J end lost 5 bases, and 19 bases lay between the germline ends. CDR3 amino acids: CASSPSVEVRHNEQFF. The DNA of the CDR3 is TGTGCCAGCAGCCCGAGTGTCGAGGTGAGGCACAATGAGCAGTTCTTC.

The genes are TRBV7-6 and TRBJ2-2; 7 bases are a match to TRBD2. Per germline, CDR1 SGHVS and CDR2 FNYEAQ. CDR3 length: 16 residues. V shed 1 base and J 3 bases; nucleotides not matched to a gene: 5. The CDR3 DNA follows: TGTGCCAGCAGCTTAGGGGCTAGCGGACACACCGGGGAGCTGTTTTTT. It codes for CASSLGASGHTGELFF. Drawing the rest from reference TRBV7-6 and TRBJ2-2, the complete variable domain is GAGVSQSPRYKVTKRGQDVALRCDPISGHVSLYWYRQALGQGPEFLTYFNYEAQQDKSGLPNDRFSAERPEGSISTLTIQRTEQRDSAMYRCASSLGASGHTGELFFGEGSRLTVL.

The chain links TRBV7-2 to TRBJ1-4; D is undetermined. Germline V lookup: CDR1 SGHTA, CDR2 FQGNSA. The ends were cut back, 3 bases at V and 6 bases at J, with 14 bases in the middle. The CDR3 covers 15 residues. CDR3 sequence (DNA): TGTGCCAGCAGCTTGGATCCGGGTCCTGATGAAAAACTGTTTTTT. It specifies CASSLDPGPDEKLFF.